This T cell receptor beta chain appears in the sequencing data of a study of T cell changes during pregnancy in multiple sclerosis. This clone appeared a single time. Germline V gives CDR1 MGHRA, CDR2 YSYEKL. The germline V and J ends were trimmed by 3 bases and 2 bases, with 18 bases remaining between them. The CDR3 is 17 amino acids. Generated by immunoSEQ multiplex PCR, the TCRdb table keeps only in-frame clones and is missing some. In the table there are about 85,000 clones, roughly nine tenths of which are singletons. The sample in question was peripheral blood, obtained in the first trimester of pregnancy. The source of this sequence is a female donor with multiple sclerosis, enrolled in a pregnancy study. V is TRBV4-1 and J is TRBJ2-3, with D maybe TRBD1 (5 bases). CDR3 DNA: TGCGCCAGCAGCCATTCTAAAGGGGTTCTCATCACAGATACGCAGTATTTT. Amino acids: CASSHSKGVLITDTQYF.